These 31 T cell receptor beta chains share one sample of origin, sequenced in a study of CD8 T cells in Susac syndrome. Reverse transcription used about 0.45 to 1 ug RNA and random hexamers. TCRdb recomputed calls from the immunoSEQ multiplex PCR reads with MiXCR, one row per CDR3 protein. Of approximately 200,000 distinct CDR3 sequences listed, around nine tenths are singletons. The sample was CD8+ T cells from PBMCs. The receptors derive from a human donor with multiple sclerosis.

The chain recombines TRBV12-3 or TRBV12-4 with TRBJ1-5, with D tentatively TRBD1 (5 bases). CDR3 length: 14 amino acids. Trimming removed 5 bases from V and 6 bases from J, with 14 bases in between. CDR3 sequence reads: CASSRDAGGQPQHF. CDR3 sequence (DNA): TGTGCCAGCAGTCGGGACGCCGGAGGTCAGCCCCAGCATTTT.

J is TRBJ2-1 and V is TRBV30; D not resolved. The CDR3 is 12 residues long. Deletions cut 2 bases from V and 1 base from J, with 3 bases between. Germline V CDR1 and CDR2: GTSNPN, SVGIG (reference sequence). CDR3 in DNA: TGTGCCTGGAGTCCTTCCTACAATGAGCAGTTCTTC. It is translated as CAWSPSYNEQFF.

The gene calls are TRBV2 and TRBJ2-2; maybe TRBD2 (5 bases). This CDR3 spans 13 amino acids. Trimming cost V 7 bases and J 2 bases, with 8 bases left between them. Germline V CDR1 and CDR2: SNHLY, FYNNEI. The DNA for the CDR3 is TGTGCCAGCAACGGGGTCAACACCGGGGAGCTGTTTTTT. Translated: CASNGVNTGELFF.

CDR3 DNA: TGTGCCAGCAGTCCGGACGGAGTGAACACCGGGGAGCTGTTTTTT. The encoded protein is CASSPDGVNTGELFF. The rearrangement links TRBV6-5 to TRBJ2-2; D not certain. The CDR3 contains 15 residues. The germline gives CDR1 MNHEY, CDR2 SVGAGI. V dropped 5 bases and J dropped 1 base, with 11 bases sitting between them.

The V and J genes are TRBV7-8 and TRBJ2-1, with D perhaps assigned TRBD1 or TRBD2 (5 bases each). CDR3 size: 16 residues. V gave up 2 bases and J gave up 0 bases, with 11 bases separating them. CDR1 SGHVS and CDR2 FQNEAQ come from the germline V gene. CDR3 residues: CASSLSAGSSYNEQFF. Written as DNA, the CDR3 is TGTGCCAGCAGCTTAAGCGCAGGGAGCTCCTACAATGAGCAGTTCTTC.

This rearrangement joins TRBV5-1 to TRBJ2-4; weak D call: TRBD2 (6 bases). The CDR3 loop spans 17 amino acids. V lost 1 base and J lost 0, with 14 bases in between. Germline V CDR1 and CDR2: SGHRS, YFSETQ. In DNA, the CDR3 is TGCGCCAGCAGCTTGCTCCCTCGGGGGTTAGCCAAAAACATTCAGTACTTC. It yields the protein CASSLLPRGLAKNIQYF.

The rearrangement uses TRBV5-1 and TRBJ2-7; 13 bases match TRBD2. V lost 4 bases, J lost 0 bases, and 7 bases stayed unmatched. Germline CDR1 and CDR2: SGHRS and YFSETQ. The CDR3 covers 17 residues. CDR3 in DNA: TGCGCCAGCAGCCGGACTAGCGGGGGCCATAGCTCCTACGAGCAGTACTTC. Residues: CASSRTSGGHSSYEQYF.

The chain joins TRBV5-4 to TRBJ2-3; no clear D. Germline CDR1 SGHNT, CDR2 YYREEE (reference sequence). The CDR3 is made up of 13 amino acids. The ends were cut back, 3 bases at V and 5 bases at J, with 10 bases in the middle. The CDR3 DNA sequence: TGTGCCAGCAGCTCCCCCCCGCAAGATACGCAGTATTTT. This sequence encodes CASSSPPQDTQYF.

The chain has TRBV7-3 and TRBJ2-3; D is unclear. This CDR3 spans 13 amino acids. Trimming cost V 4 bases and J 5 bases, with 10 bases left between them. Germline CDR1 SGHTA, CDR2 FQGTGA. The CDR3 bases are TGTGCCAGCAGCTCGGTGGGTGGAGATACGCAGTATTTT. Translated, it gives CASSSVGGDTQYF.

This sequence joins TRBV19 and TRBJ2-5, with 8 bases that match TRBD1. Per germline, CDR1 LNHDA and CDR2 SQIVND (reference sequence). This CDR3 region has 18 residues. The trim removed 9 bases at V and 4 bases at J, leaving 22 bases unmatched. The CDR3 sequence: CASSGGIDGVWVGETQYF. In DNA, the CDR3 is TGTGCCAGCTCAGGGGGCATCGACGGGGTTTGGGTCGGAGAGACCCAGTACTTC. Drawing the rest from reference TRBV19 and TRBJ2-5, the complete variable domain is DGGITQSPKYLFRKEGQNVTLSCEQNLNHDAMYWYRQDPGQGLRLIYYSQIVNDFQKGDIAEGYSVSREKKESFPLTVTSAQKNPTAFYLCASSGGIDGVWVGETQYFGPGTRLLVL.

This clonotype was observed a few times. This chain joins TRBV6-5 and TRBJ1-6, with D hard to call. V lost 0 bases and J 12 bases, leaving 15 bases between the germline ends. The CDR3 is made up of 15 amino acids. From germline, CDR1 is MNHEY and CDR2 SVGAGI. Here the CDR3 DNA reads TGTGCCAGCAGTTACTCGCGAGCCATTATTCGACCCCTCCACTTT. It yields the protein CASSYSRAIIRPLHF.

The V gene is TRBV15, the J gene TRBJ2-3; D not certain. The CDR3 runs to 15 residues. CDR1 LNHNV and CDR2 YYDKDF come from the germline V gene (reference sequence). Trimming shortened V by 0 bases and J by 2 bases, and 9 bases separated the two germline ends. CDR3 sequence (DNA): TGTGCCACCAGCAGAGATCGGAGTTCCACAGATACGCAGTATTTT. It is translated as CATSRDRSSTDTQYF.

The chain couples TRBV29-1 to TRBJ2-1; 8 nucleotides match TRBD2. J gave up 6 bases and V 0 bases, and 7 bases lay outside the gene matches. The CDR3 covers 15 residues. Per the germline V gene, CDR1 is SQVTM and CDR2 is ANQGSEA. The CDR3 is CSVEDGGRLFNEQFF. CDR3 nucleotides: TGCAGCGTTGAAGATGGCGGGAGGTTGTTCAATGAGCAGTTCTTC.

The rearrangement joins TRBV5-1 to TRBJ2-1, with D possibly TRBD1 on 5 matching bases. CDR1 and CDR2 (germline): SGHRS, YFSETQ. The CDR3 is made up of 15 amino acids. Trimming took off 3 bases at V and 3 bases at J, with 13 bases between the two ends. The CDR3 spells CASSSASDSYNEQFF. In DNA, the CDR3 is TGCGCCAGCAGCTCGGCCAGTGACAGCTACAATGAGCAGTTCTTC.

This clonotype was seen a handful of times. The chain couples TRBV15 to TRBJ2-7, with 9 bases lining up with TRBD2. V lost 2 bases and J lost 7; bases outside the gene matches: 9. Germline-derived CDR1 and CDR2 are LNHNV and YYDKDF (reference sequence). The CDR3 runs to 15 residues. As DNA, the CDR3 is TGTGCCACCAGCAGACCGCTAGCGGGACCAACGGAGCAGTACTTC. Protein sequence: CATSRPLAGPTEQYF. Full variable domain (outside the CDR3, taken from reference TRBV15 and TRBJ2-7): DAMVIQNPRYQVTQFGKPVTLSCSQTLNHNVMYWYQQKSSQAPKLLFHYYDKDFNNEADTPDNFQSRRPNTSFCFLDIRSPGLGDTAMYLCATSRPLAGPTEQYFGPGTRLTVT.

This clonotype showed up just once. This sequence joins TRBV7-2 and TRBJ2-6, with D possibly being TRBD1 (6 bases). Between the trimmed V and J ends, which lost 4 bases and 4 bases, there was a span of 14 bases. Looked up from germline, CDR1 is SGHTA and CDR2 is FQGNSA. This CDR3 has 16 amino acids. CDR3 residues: CASSSGAGSGANVLTF. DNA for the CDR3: TGTGCCAGCAGCTCAGGGGCAGGTTCCGGGGCCAACGTCCTGACTTTC.

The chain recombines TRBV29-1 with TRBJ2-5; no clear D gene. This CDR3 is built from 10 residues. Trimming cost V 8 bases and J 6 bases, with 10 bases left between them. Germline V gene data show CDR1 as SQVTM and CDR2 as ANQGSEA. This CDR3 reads CSIAMKTQYF. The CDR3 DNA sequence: TGCAGCATCGCAATGAAGACCCAGTACTTC.

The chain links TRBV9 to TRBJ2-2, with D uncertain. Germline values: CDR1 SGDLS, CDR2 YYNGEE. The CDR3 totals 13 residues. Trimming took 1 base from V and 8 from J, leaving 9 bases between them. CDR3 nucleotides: TGTGCCAGCAGCGTATTAACCGCGGGGGAGCTGTTTTTT. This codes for CASSVLTAGELFF.

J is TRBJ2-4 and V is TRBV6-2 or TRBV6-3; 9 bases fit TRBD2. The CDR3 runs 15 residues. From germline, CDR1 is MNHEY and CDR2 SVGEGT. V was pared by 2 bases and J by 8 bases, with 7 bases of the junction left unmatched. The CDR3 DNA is TGTGCCAGCAGTTACCCCGGGGCGGGAGGGGACATTCAGTACTTC. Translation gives CASSYPGAGGDIQYF.

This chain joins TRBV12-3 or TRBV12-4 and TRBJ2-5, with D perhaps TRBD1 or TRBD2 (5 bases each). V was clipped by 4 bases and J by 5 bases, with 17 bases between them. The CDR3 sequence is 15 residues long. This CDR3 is CASSSPERGDETQYF. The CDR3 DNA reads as TGTGCCAGCAGTTCCCCGGAGAGAGGGGATGAGACCCAGTACTTC.

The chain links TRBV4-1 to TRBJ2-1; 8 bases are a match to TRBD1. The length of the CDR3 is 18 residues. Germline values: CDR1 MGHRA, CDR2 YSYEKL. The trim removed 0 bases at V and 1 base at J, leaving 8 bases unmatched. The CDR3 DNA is TGCGCCAGCAGCCAAGATTGGCTCCAGGGGGCATCCTACAATGAGCAGTTCTTC. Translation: CASSQDWLQGASYNEQFF.

The CDR3 DNA reads as TGTGCCAGCAGCTTTAGTTACGCGGGAATCGGAGAGACCCAGTACTTC. It is translated as CASSFSYAGIGETQYF. The rearrangement links TRBV5-5 to TRBJ2-5; perhaps TRBD2 as D (6 bases). The CDR3 runs 16 residues. Trimming pared 2 bases from V and 4 bases from J, leaving 18 bases between. Germline CDR1 is SGHKS and CDR2 is YYEKEE (reference sequence).

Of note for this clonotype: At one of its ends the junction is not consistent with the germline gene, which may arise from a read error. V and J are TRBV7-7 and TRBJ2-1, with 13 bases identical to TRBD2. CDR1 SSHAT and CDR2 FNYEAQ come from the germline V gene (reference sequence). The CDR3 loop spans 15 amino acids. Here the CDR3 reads CASSAGTSGMNEQFF. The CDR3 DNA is TGTGCTAGCAGCGCCGGGACTAGCGGGATGAATGAGCAGTTCTTC.

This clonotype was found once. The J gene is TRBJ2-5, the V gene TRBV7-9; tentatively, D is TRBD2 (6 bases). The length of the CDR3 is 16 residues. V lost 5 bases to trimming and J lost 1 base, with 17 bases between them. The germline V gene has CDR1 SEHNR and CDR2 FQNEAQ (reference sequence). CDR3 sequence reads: CASSQAAAGRQETQYF. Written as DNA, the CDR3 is TGTGCCAGCAGCCAAGCGGCGGCGGGACGCCAAGAGACCCAGTACTTC.

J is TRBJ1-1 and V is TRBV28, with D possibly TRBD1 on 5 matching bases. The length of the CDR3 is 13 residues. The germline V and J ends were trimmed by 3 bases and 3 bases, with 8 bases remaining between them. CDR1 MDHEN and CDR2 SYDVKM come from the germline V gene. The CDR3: CASSFVRDTEAFF. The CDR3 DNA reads TGTGCCAGCAGTTTCGTCAGGGACACTGAAGCTTTCTTT.

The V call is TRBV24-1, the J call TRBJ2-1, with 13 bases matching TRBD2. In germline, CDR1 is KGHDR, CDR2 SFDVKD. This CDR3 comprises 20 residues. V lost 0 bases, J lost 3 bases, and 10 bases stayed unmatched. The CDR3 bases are TGTGCCACCAGTGATTTGGCCACCGGGACTAGCGGGGCCCACTACAATGAGCAGTTCTTC. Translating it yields CATSDLATGTSGAHYNEQFF.

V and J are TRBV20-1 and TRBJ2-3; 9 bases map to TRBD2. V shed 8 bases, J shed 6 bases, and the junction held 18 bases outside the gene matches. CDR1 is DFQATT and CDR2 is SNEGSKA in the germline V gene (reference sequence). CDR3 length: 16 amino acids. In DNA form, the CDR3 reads TGCAGTCCCCTTTCGTTGGGGACTAGCAACAGTGATACGCAGTATTTT. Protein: CSPLSLGTSNSDTQYF.

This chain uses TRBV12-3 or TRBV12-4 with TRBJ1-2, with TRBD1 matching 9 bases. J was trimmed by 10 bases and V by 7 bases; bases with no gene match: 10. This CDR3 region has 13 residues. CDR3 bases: TGTGCCAGCAACCAGGGGACAGGGATGGCCTACACCTTC. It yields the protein CASNQGTGMAYTF.

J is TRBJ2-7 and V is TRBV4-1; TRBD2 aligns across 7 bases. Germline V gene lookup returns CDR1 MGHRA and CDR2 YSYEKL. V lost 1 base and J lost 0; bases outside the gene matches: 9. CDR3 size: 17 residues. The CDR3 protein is CASSQGGSGSASYEQYF. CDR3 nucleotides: TGCGCCAGCAGCCAAGGGGGTAGCGGGTCGGCCTCCTACGAGCAGTACTTC.

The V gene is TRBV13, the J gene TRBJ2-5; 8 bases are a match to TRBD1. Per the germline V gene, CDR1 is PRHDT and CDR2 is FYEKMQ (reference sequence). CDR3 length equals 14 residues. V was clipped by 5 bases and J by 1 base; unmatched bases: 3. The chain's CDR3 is CASSRRGLQETQYF. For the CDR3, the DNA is TGTGCCAGCAGCCGCAGGGGGCTCCAAGAGACCCAGTACTTC.

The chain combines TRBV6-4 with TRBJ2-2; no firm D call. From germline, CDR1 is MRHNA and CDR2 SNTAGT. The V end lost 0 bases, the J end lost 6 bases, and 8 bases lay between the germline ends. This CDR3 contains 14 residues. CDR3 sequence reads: CASSDSLAPGELFF. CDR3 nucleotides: TGTGCCAGCAGTGACTCGTTAGCCCCCGGGGAGCTGTTTTTT.